Each of the 21 T cell receptor beta chains below was sequenced from the same sample in a study of T cell responses to AZD1222 COVID-19 vaccine. Repertoires were generated with immunoSEQ multiplex PCR, while TCRdb's copy carries only in-frame clones and drops some. The data contain about 150,000 clones, approximately 91% of them singletons. The material was peripheral blood, obtained 28 days after the second AZD1222 dose. The receptors were sampled from an adult who received the AZD1222 COVID-19 vaccine.

The J gene is TRBJ2-3, the V gene TRBV7-2; 7 bases match TRBD2. Germline V gives CDR1 SGHTA, CDR2 FQGNSA. V trimming: 3 bases; J trimming: 3 bases; junction bases outside the gene matches: 3. The length of the CDR3 is 14 residues. The CDR3 loop is CASSFVGLTDTQYF. The CDR3 region has the DNA TGTGCCAGCAGCTTTGTGGGACTAACAGATACGCAGTATTTT. Using reference TRBV7-2 and TRBJ2-3 for the parts outside the CDR3, the full variable domain is GAGVSQSPSNKVTEKGKDVELRCDPISGHTALYWYRQSLGQGLEFLIYFQGNSAPDKSGLPSDRFSAERTGGSVSTLTIQRTQQEDSAVYLCASSFVGLTDTQYFGPGTRLTVL.

This sequence joins TRBV7-2 and TRBJ2-1, with 7 bases identical to TRBD2. The germline gives CDR1 SGHTA, CDR2 FQGNSA. J was trimmed by 0 bases and V by 3 bases; bases with no gene match: 2. The CDR3 has 15 amino acids. In DNA, the CDR3 is TGTGCCAGCAGCTTGGGGACTAACTCCTACAATGAGCAGTTCTTC. Protein: CASSLGTNSYNEQFF.

This rearrangement joins TRBV7-6 to TRBJ2-7, with D perhaps TRBD1 or TRBD2 (5 bases each). V was clipped by 5 bases and J by 3 bases, with 20 bases between them. Germline CDR1 and CDR2: SGHVS and FNYEAQ. The CDR3 covers 16 residues. The CDR3 region is CASSPGVTGANYEQYF. As DNA, the CDR3 is TGTGCCAGCAGCCCCGGGGTAACAGGCGCCAACTACGAGCAGTACTTC.

This clone was counted a single time. The rearrangement joins TRBV6-5 to TRBJ1-3, with a possible D match to TRBD1 (5 bases). The V gene lost 10 bases and the J gene lost 0 bases, with 16 bases spanning the gap. Germline CDR1 reads MNHEY; CDR2 reads SVGAGI. The CDR3 contains 15 residues. The DNA for the CDR3 is TGTGCCACCCATTGGGGGACTAGCTCTGGAAACACCATATATTTT. Its translation is CATHWGTSSGNTIYF.

The chain employs TRBV2 and TRBJ1-1, with D possibly matching TRBD1 (6 bases). In germline, CDR1 is SNHLY, CDR2 FYNNEI. Trimming stripped 8 bases from V and 2 bases from J, with 12 bases between. The CDR3 runs to 13 residues. The CDR3 DNA reads TGTGCCAGCCGCCAGGACAGAAACACTGAAGCTTTCTTT. Protein: CASRQDRNTEAFF.

The V and J genes are TRBV7-9 and TRBJ1-2; 7 positions match TRBD1. Germline CDR1 is SEHNR and CDR2 is FQNEAQ (reference sequence). The CDR3 spans 15 residues. J lost 2 bases, V lost 7 bases, and 10 bases had no gene match. This CDR3 is CASTNRGHPNYGYTF. As DNA, the CDR3 is TGTGCCAGCACCAACAGGGGACATCCGAACTATGGCTACACCTTC.

The chain links TRBV27 to TRBJ2-1; D is unclear. Germline values: CDR1 MNHEY, CDR2 SMNVEV (reference sequence). This CDR3 has 12 amino acids. V lost 5 bases, J lost 7 bases, and 9 bases lay in between. In DNA, the CDR3 is TGTGCCAGCAGTCTGAACCGTAATGAGCAGTTCTTC. Encoded protein: CASSLNRNEQFF.

CDR3 amino acids: CASSQDRAEKLFF. The CDR3 DNA follows: TGCGCCAGCAGCCAAGACAGGGCAGAAAAACTGTTTTTT. The V call is TRBV5-1, the J call TRBJ1-4; 7 bases are a match to TRBD1. CDR3 length: 13 amino acids. Germline CDR1 reads SGHRS; CDR2 reads YFSETQ. V shed 4 bases, J shed 8 bases, and the junction held 5 bases outside the gene matches.

The chain recombines TRBV12-3 or TRBV12-4 with TRBJ2-1, with TRBD1 matching over 9 bases. With 5 bases clipped from V and 15 bases from J, the junction kept 11 bases outside the gene matches. The CDR3 length is 13 residues. The CDR3 spells CASSPLGQDRGFF. As DNA, the CDR3 is TGTGCCAGCAGTCCCTTGGGCCAGGACAGGGGGTTCTTC.

This sequence joins TRBV18 and TRBJ1-1; no definite D call. The germline V gene has CDR1 KGHSH and CDR2 LQKENI. The CDR3 totals 14 residues. Trimming cost V 2 bases and J 6 bases, with 13 bases left between them. CDR3 DNA: TGTGCCAGCTCACCAGGCCGGACTTCCCCTGAAGCTTTCTTT. This encodes CASSPGRTSPEAFF. The whole variable domain, remainder taken from reference TRBV18 and TRBJ1-1, is NAGVMQNPRHLVRRRGQEARLRCSPMKGHSHVYWYRQLPEEGLKFMVYLQKENIIDESGMPKERFSAEFPKEGPSILRIQQVVRGDSAAYFCASSPGRTSPEAFFGQGTRLTVV.

The V and J genes are TRBV4-1 and TRBJ1-6; a weak D match, TRBD1 (6 bases). Trimming stripped 4 bases from V and 9 bases from J, with 16 bases between. This CDR3 spans 15 amino acids. Germline V lookup: CDR1 MGHRA, CDR2 YSYEKL. The CDR3 region is CASSPGAGEGSPLHF. DNA for the CDR3: TGCGCCAGCAGCCCCGGAGCAGGGGAAGGTTCACCCCTCCACTTT.

A single count supports this clone. The gene calls are TRBV7-2 and TRBJ2-7, with D possibly matching TRBD2 (5 bases). Germline CDR1 is SGHTA and CDR2 is FQGNSA. Trimming took off 4 bases at V and 3 bases at J, with 13 bases between the two ends. CDR3 length: 14 residues. This chain's CDR3 is CASSSRTVYYEQYF. CDR3 nucleotides: TGTGCCAGCAGCTCCCGGACTGTCTACTACGAGCAGTACTTC.

The genes are TRBV28 and TRBJ1-5, with D possibly being TRBD1 (5 bases). Germline CDR1 reads MDHEN; CDR2 reads SYDVKM. The V gene lost 10 bases and the J gene lost 11 bases, with 21 bases spanning the gap. The CDR3 runs 13 residues. The CDR3: CATGRDALDSQHF. Written as DNA, the CDR3 is TGTGCCACCGGTCGGGACGCCTTGGATTCCCAGCATTTT. The full variable domain, in which reference TRBV28 and TRBJ1-5 provide the parts outside the CDR3, is DVKVTQSSRYLVKRTGEKVFLECVQDMDHENMFWYRQDPGLGLRLIYFSYDVKMKEKGDIPEGYSVSREKKERFSLILESASTNQTSMYLCATGRDALDSQHFGDGTRLSIL.

The CDR3 nucleotides are TGTGCCAGCAGTCGAGACAGGGAAGCCTATGGCTACACCTTC. Its protein is CASSRDREAYGYTF. This chain links TRBV6-5 with TRBJ1-2; 7 bases fit TRBD1. Trimming removed 5 bases from V and 4 bases from J; junction bases left unmatched: 7. The CDR3 consists of 14 residues. Germline CDR1 MNHEY, CDR2 SVGAGI.

The chain uses TRBV9 and TRBJ1-4; D is uncertain. The CDR3 totals 15 residues. V was clipped by 3 bases and J by 1 base, with 10 bases between them. CDR1 and CDR2 from the germline V gene are SGDLS and YYNGEE. The CDR3 loop is CASSARTGTNEKLFF. For the CDR3, the DNA is TGTGCCAGCAGCGCCCGGACGGGAACTAATGAAAAACTGTTTTTT.

The rearrangement joins TRBV30 to TRBJ2-7, with 9 bases identical to TRBD2. Losses at the gene ends were 6 bases for V and 2 bases for J; bases not matched to a gene: 8. Germline CDR1 reads GTSNPN; CDR2 reads SVGIG (reference sequence). This CDR3 is built from 14 residues. CDR3: CACLELAGTYEQYF. The DNA for the CDR3 is TGTGCCTGCCTTGAACTAGCGGGTACCTACGAGCAGTACTTC.

The table lists this clone with a count of one. This chain connects TRBV7-9 to TRBJ1-2; 12 bases line up with TRBD1. In germline, CDR1 is SEHNR, CDR2 FQNEAQ (reference sequence). The CDR3 length is 15 residues. V lost 3 bases, J lost 4 bases, and 3 bases stayed unmatched. The CDR3 here is CASSLGQGAAYGYTF. In DNA form, the CDR3 reads TGTGCCAGCAGCTTGGGACAGGGGGCGGCCTATGGCTACACCTTC.

This clone showed up just once. This chain uses TRBV5-1 with TRBJ1-2; 9 bases line up with TRBD1. Germline V gene data show CDR1 as SGHRS and CDR2 as YFSETQ. V trimming: 4 bases; J trimming: 4 bases; junction bases outside the gene matches: 11. The CDR3 is made up of 16 amino acids. CDR3 in amino acids: CASSPNRDRDRYGYTF. For the CDR3, the DNA is TGCGCCAGCAGCCCAAACCGGGACAGGGATCGCTATGGCTACACCTTC.

The chain has TRBV7-3 and TRBJ2-1; 8 nucleotides agree with TRBD2. CDR3 length: 21 amino acids. Germline V gene data show CDR1 as SGHTA and CDR2 as FQGTGA. The V and J ends lost 2 bases and 0 bases, in that order; junction bases with no gene match: 18. CDR3: CASSLWGPAGVPLLSYNEQFF. The DNA of the CDR3 is TGTGCCAGCAGCTTATGGGGTCCAGCGGGAGTCCCACTCCTCTCCTACAATGAGCAGTTCTTC.

The chain uses TRBV15 and TRBJ2-7; D is possibly TRBD2 (7 bases). The germline CDR1 and CDR2 sequences are LNHNV and YYDKDF (reference sequence). V dropped 0 bases and J dropped 3 bases, with 12 bases sitting between them. This CDR3 region has 15 residues. CDR3 DNA: TGTGCCACCAGCAGAGATGGGGGGGCGTACTACGAGCAGTACTTC. Translated, it gives CATSRDGGAYYEQYF.

This chain connects TRBV7-2 to TRBJ1-1; no definite D call. Trimming shortened V by 6 bases and J by 1 base, and 12 bases separated the two germline ends. From germline, CDR1 is SGHTA and CDR2 FQGNSA. The CDR3 is made up of 14 amino acids. In nucleotides, the CDR3 is TGTGCCAGCAGTCCTCAATCCTCGAACACTGAAGCTTTCTTT. Amino acid sequence: CASSPQSSNTEAFF.